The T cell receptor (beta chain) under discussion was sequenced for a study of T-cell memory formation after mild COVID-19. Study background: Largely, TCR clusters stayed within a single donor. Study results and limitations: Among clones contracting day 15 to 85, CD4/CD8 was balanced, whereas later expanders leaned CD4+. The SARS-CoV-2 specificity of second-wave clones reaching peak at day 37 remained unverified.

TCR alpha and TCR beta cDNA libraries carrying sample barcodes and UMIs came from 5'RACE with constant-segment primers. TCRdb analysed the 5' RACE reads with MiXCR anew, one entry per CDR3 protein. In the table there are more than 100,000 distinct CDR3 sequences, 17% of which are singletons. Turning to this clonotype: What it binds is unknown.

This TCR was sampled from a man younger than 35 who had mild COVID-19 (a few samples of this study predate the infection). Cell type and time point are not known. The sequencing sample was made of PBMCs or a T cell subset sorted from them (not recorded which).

CDR3 residues: CASSLDTGAWTQPQHF. The CDR3 coding sequence is TGTGCCAGCAGCTTAGATACGGGGGCCTGGACTCAGCCCCAGCATTTT. The chain joins TRBV7-2 to TRBJ1-5; D may be TRBD1 (6 bases). The ends were cut back, 1 base at V and 6 bases at J, with 16 bases in the middle. Germline V gene sequence: CDR1 SGHTA, CDR2 FQGNSA. The CDR3 runs 16 residues. Complete variable domain (other parts from reference TRBV7-2 and TRBJ1-5): GAGVSQSPSNKVTEKGKDVELRCDPISGHTALYWYRQSLGQGLEFLIYFQGNSAPDKSGLPSDRFSAERTGGSVSTLTIQRTQQEDSAVYLCASSLDTGAWTQPQHFGDGTRLSIL.